A single sample is the source of the 14 T cell receptor beta chains below, sequenced in a study of T cell changes during pregnancy in multiple sclerosis. Data came from immunoSEQ multiplex PCR; TCRdb stores just in-frame clones and leaves some out. Found here are 100,000 or so clones, nearly 95% of them singletons; the top ten hold about 1.6%. Sequencing used peripheral blood, obtained after pregnancy. The origin of the receptors is a female donor in good health, enrolled as a control in a pregnancy study.

V usage is TRBV28 and J usage is TRBJ2-7, with 9 bases matching TRBD1. V lost 3 bases and J lost 4; bases outside the gene matches: 4. There are 14 residues in the CDR3. CDR1 is MDHEN, CDR2 SYDVKM, per germline. The CDR3 DNA reads TGTGCCAGCAGTTTTTCGGACAGGGGATACGAGCAGTACTTC. Its protein is CASSFSDRGYEQYF.

The rearrangement links TRBV2 to TRBJ1-1, with 9 bases identical to TRBD1. CDR3 length equals 14 residues. The ends lost 6 bases at V and 4 bases at J; junction bases unmatched: 6. Germline V gene lookup returns CDR1 SNHLY and CDR2 FYNNEI. CDR3 residues: CASSKETGGTEAFF. The CDR3 nucleotides are TGTGCCAGCAGCAAAGAGACAGGGGGCACTGAAGCTTTCTTT.

The chain couples TRBV9 to TRBJ2-5, with TRBD2 identical over 7 bases. Trimming cost V 0 bases and J 1 base; bases outside gene matches: 3. In germline, CDR1 is SGDLS, CDR2 YYNGEE. The CDR3 loop spans 15 amino acids. The CDR3 sequence is CASSVAGTTQETQYF. CDR3 DNA sequence: TGTGCCAGCAGCGTAGCCGGGACTACCCAAGAGACCCAGTACTTC.

V and J are TRBV27 and TRBJ2-3; 8 bases align to TRBD2. The CDR3 totals 16 residues. The V gene's germline CDR1 is MNHEY and CDR2 SMNVEV (reference sequence). V lost 2 bases to trimming and J lost 8 bases; unmatched junction nucleotides: 12. CDR3 coding DNA: TGTGCCAGCAGTTTAGAGCCGGGACTAGTAGTTAGTACGCAGTATTTT. It is translated as CASSLEPGLVVSTQYF.

The chain links TRBV9 to TRBJ1-2; TRBD1 agrees at 9 bases. Per germline, CDR1 SGDLS and CDR2 YYNGEE. This CDR3 comprises 14 residues. With 0 bases clipped from V and 8 bases from J, the junction kept 5 bases outside the gene matches. The CDR3 sequence: CASSVVQGAGGYTF. In DNA, the CDR3 is TGTGCCAGCAGCGTAGTACAGGGGGCTGGGGGCTACACCTTC.

The J gene is TRBJ1-4, the V gene TRBV28, with D tentatively TRBD1 (6 bases). The CDR3 covers 15 residues. Between the trimmed V and J ends, which lost 7 bases and 7 bases, there was a span of 19 bases. Germline V gene lookup returns CDR1 MDHEN and CDR2 SYDVKM. Here the CDR3 DNA reads TGTGCCAGCAACGTAGCAGGGGCGAAGGGTGAAAAACTGTTTTTT. The encoded protein is CASNVAGAKGEKLFF.

The sample holds one count of this clone. The chain couples TRBV19 to TRBJ2-7; 13 bases map to TRBD2. J gave up 2 bases and V 3 bases, and 1 base lay outside the gene matches. There are 15 residues in the CDR3. Germline V gene data show CDR1 as LNHDA and CDR2 as SQIVND (reference sequence). DNA for the CDR3: TGTGCCAGTAGTATGGGGACTAGCGGGACCTACGAGCAGTACTTC. Protein sequence: CASSMGTSGTYEQYF. Supplemented by reference TRBV19 and TRBJ2-7, the full variable domain reads DGGITQSPKYLFRKEGQNVTLSCEQNLNHDAMYWYRQDPGQGLRLIYYSQIVNDFQKGDIAEGYSVSREKKESFPLTVTSAQKNPTAFYLCASSMGTSGTYEQYFGPGTRLTVT.

The V call is TRBV6-1, the J call TRBJ2-7, with D maybe TRBD1 (5 bases). Trimming left V 6 bases short and J 2 bases short, with 11 bases between. Germline V gives CDR1 MNHNS, CDR2 SASEGT. CDR3 length: 13 residues. In nucleotides, the CDR3 is TGTGCCAGCAGACGACAGAGTGCCTACGAGCAGTACTTC. Amino acids: CASRRQSAYEQYF.

Here the CDR3 reads CASSQERVGASGRQSTDTQYF. The CDR3 coding sequence is TGCGCCAGCAGCCAAGAAAGGGTGGGGGCTAGCGGGAGGCAGAGCACAGATACGCAGTATTTT. The rearrangement uses TRBV4-1 and TRBJ2-3; 11 nucleotides line up with TRBD2. There are 21 residues in the CDR3. In germline, CDR1 is MGHRA, CDR2 YSYEKL. The trim removed 0 bases at V and 0 bases at J, leaving 14 bases unmatched.

The CDR3 coding sequence is TGTGCCAGCAGTGGCGGAGGGCCGAGGGATGAGCAGTTCTTC. Translating it yields CASSGGGPRDEQFF. This rearrangement joins TRBV6-1 to TRBJ2-1; possibly TRBD2 for D (6 bases). This CDR3 spans 14 amino acids. Trimming cost V 4 bases and J 8 bases, with 15 bases left between them. Germline CDR1 MNHNS, CDR2 SASEGT.

Here the CDR3 DNA reads TGTGCCAGTAGTATCAAAGCTTGGGCATACAATGAGCAGTTCTTC. Its translation is CASSIKAWAYNEQFF. This sequence joins TRBV19 and TRBJ2-1; no definite D call. Germline loops: CDR1 LNHDA, CDR2 SQIVND (reference sequence). The CDR3 covers 15 residues. V was cut by 3 bases and J by 4 bases, with 13 bases left in between.

The chain combines TRBV2 with TRBJ1-1; D is undetermined. The length of the CDR3 is 13 residues. Germline CDR1 reads SNHLY; CDR2 reads FYNNEI. Trimming pared 10 bases from V and 0 bases from J, leaving 12 bases between. The CDR3 sequence is CATRGEVNTEAFF. The CDR3 DNA reads TGTGCCACGAGAGGTGAGGTGAACACTGAAGCTTTCTTT.

The rearrangement links TRBV18 to TRBJ2-2; D gene unclear. This CDR3 contains 16 residues. The germline gives CDR1 KGHSH, CDR2 LQKENI. Deletions cut 4 bases from V and 3 bases from J, with 15 bases between. CDR3 loop: CASSLRASTDTGELFF. For the CDR3, the DNA is TGTGCCAGCTCACTTCGAGCCTCCACGGACACCGGGGAGCTGTTTTTT.

The chain has TRBV28 and TRBJ2-3; 7 nucleotides agree with TRBD2. Germline-derived CDR1 and CDR2 are MDHEN and SYDVKM. Trimming took 1 base from V and 15 from J; bases not matched to a gene: 10. The CDR3 is 13 residues long. CDR3 amino acids: CASSLYWREGAYF. The CDR3 nucleotides are TGTGCCAGCAGTTTATATTGGAGGGAGGGCGCCTATTTT.